This passage covers 7 T cell receptor beta chains from one sample sequenced in a study of identifying expanded T cells in peripheral blood. Produced via immunoSEQ multiplex PCR; TCRdb's table is partial and in-frame only. This repertoire shows 84,000 or so clones, 85% to 90% found once; its top ten account for around 7%. The sequenced sample was blood. The receptors here all came from a person aged 18-70 years in good health.

V and J are TRBV5-1 and TRBJ1-1; D is unresolved. CDR1 and CDR2 (germline): SGHRS, YFSETQ. The V end was cut by 0 bases, the J end by 1 base, with 10 bases between. The CDR3 loop spans 15 amino acids. CDR3 in amino acids: CASSLGEGSNTEAFF. Here the CDR3 DNA reads TGCGCCAGCAGCTTGGGCGAGGGATCGAACACTGAAGCTTTCTTT.

The V and J genes are TRBV29-1 and TRBJ1-1; TRBD1 might be the D (6 bases). V was shortened by 6 bases and J by 3 bases, with 11 bases between the two germline ends. The germline V gene encodes CDR1 SQVTM and CDR2 ANQGSEA. The CDR3 runs 12 residues. The CDR3 DNA is TGCAGCGTCCGGGCAGGGGACACTGAAGCTTTCTTT. Residues: CSVRAGDTEAFF.

This chain joins TRBV14 and TRBJ1-2, with D maybe TRBD1 (5 bases). CDR3 length: 15 amino acids. Trimming removed 1 base at V and 3 bases at J, with 12 bases between. Germline-derived CDR1 and CDR2 are SGHDN and FVKESK. CDR3 loop: CASSQVQTVYYGYTF. The CDR3 nucleotides read TGTGCCAGCAGCCAAGTACAGACAGTCTACTATGGCTACACCTTC.

V gene TRBV6-1 combines with J gene TRBJ1-2; D gene ambiguous. Trimming cost V 0 bases and J 4 bases, with 18 bases left between them. The CDR3 totals 17 residues. Per the germline V gene, CDR1 is MNHNS and CDR2 is SASEGT. The CDR3 sequence is CASSEAAGGSQFYGYTF. For the CDR3, the DNA is TGTGCCAGCAGTGAAGCAGCCGGCGGGAGCCAATTCTATGGCTACACCTTC.

The rearrangement uses TRBV5-6 and TRBJ2-3, with D perhaps TRBD2 (6 bases). V was cut by 4 bases and J by 5 bases, with 17 bases left in between. The CDR3 sequence is 15 residues long. Looked up from germline, CDR1 is SGHDT and CDR2 is YYEEEE. The CDR3 bases are TGTGCCAGCAGCCTAAGGGACTTCCAGGGAGATACGCAGTATTTT. Translation: CASSLRDFQGDTQYF. Together with reference TRBV5-6 and TRBJ2-3, the CDR3 gives the full variable domain: DAGVTQSPTHLIKTRGQQVTLRCSPKSGHDTVSWYQQALGQGPQFIFQYYEEEERQRGNFPDRFSGHQFPNYSSELNVNALLLGDSALYLCASSLRDFQGDTQYFGPGTRLTVL.

In this sample, this clone turned up a few times. V gene TRBV7-8 combines with J gene TRBJ1-6, with no clear D. V gave up 6 bases and J gave up 9 bases, with 18 bases separating them. Germline CDR1 reads SGHVS; CDR2 reads FQNEAQ. The CDR3 sequence is 15 residues long. CDR3 loop: CASSSGLQGSSPLHF. The CDR3 DNA reads as TGTGCCAGCAGTTCAGGACTCCAAGGGAGTTCACCCCTCCACTTT.

This clone was counted once. V gene TRBV27 combines with J gene TRBJ1-5; no definite D call. The CDR3 extends over 17 amino acids. The germline CDR1 and CDR2 sequences are MNHEY and SMNVEV (reference sequence). Trimming stripped 3 bases from V and 2 bases from J, with 17 bases between. The CDR3 here is CASSLVPPTGGNQPQHF. CDR3 nucleotide sequence: TGTGCCAGCAGTTTGGTTCCCCCGACGGGTGGCAATCAGCCCCAGCATTTT.